This T cell receptor beta chain was identified during a study of neurological immune-mediated disorders. Overall study findings and caveats: The most TCR clonal expansion was seen in HTLV-1-associated myelopathy, and the least was seen in multiple sclerosis, which fell below healthy controls.

Stated time point: longitudinal time-point 3. The CDR3 loop spans 11 amino acids. CDR1 is MDHEN, CDR2 SYDVKM, per germline. This clonotype was picked up many times. Its antigen is unknown. Sequence at one end of the junction differs from germline and may be a read error. TCRdb analysed the 5' RACE reads with MiXCR anew, one entry per CDR3 protein. The sample includes roughly 48,000 distinct CDR3 sequences, roughly 12% of them seen just once. The sequenced sample consisted of PBMCs. The receptor's source is a male donor with HTLV-1-associated myelopathy (HAM/TSP). The V call is TRBV28, the J call TRBJ2-7, with D unclear. CDR3 DNA: TGTGCCAGCAGACACAACCACGAGCACTACTTC. Protein: CASRHNHEHYF.